The clone carrying this T cell receptor beta chain showed up just once. The RNA, 0.5 to 1 ug, was put through reverse transcription using random hexamers. Amplification of TCR beta CDR3 across 54 Vbeta and 13 Jbeta was performed with immunoSEQ multiplex PCR. TCRdb processed the immunoSEQ multiplex PCR reads anew with MiXCR; each CDR3 protein has one entry. The sample holds around 300,000 distinct CDR3 sequences, about 82% seen once. This sample is drawn from a study of CD8 T cells in Susac syndrome. Sequencing of TCR beta was performed on blood CD8+ and CD4+ T cells. Germline CDR1 reads LNHDA; CDR2 reads SQIVND (reference sequence). This CDR3 region has 15 residues. The germline V and J ends were trimmed by 4 bases and 0 bases, with 13 bases remaining between them.

The chain links TRBV19 to TRBJ2-7, with a weak D call TRBD2 (6 bases). Sequencing was performed on CD8+ T cells from PBMCs. This TCR came from a human donor with multiple sclerosis. CDR3 nucleotides: TGTGCCAGTAGTACAAGCTCGGAGGGCTCCTACGAGCAGTACTTC. Translating it yields CASSTSSEGSYEQYF.